This entry lists 8 T cell receptor beta chains sequenced from one sample in a study of T cell responses to AZD1222 COVID-19 vaccine. Data came from immunoSEQ multiplex PCR; TCRdb stores just in-frame clones and leaves some out. The table includes about 110,000 clones, around nine tenths detected once. The sample consisted of peripheral blood, taken on day 0 of AZD1222 vaccination. All receptors derive from an adult in good health.

This rearrangement joins TRBV4-3 to TRBJ2-7; possibly TRBD1 or TRBD2 for D (5 bases each). The CDR3 is made up of 14 amino acids. Germline CDR1 is LGHNA and CDR2 is YSLEER. V lost 0 bases and J lost 6, with 12 bases in between. CDR3 loop: CASSQDVGVGEQYF. CDR3 sequence (DNA): TGCGCCAGCAGCCAAGATGTGGGGGTGGGCGAGCAGTACTTC.

The chain is built from TRBV9 and TRBJ1-2; 7 bases fit TRBD1. The length of the CDR3 is 13 residues. V gave up 0 bases and J gave up 7 bases; unmatched junction bases: 3. Per the germline V gene, CDR1 is SGDLS and CDR2 is YYNGEE. The CDR3 protein is CASSVVGGRGYTF. CDR3 in DNA: TGTGCCAGCAGCGTAGTAGGGGGCCGTGGCTACACCTTC.

The chain is built from TRBV29-1 and TRBJ2-1; perhaps TRBD2 as D (5 bases). Trimming took 4 bases from V and 9 from J, leaving 16 bases between them. The germline gives CDR1 SQVTM, CDR2 ANQGSEA. The CDR3 spans 13 residues. CDR3 region: CSVAAPGAVEQFF. In DNA, the CDR3 is TGCAGCGTTGCGGCCCCAGGAGCGGTTGAGCAGTTCTTC.

This chain's CDR3 is CASSPPIDSYGYTF. DNA of the CDR3: TGTGCCAGCAGTCCACCCATCGACAGCTATGGCTACACCTTC. This rearrangement joins TRBV7-2 to TRBJ1-2, with D possibly TRBD1 on 5 matching bases. The CDR3 extends over 14 amino acids. Germline CDR1 and CDR2: SGHTA and FQGNSA. Trimming took off 6 bases at V and 4 bases at J, with 15 bases between the two ends.

This sequence joins TRBV12-3 or TRBV12-4 and TRBJ1-1; D is unclear. V gave up 4 bases and J gave up 11 bases, with 8 bases separating them. The CDR3 has 10 residues. CDR3 in DNA: TGTGCCAGCAGTTCCGGGAGGGCTTTCTTT. Its protein product is CASSSGRAFF.

The chain links TRBV5-8 to TRBJ2-7; D is unclear. There are 11 residues in the CDR3. CDR1 is SGHTS, CDR2 YDEGEE, per germline. V was clipped by 0 bases and J by 4 bases, with 2 bases between them. This chain's CDR3 is CASSLGYEQYV. The DNA for the CDR3 is TGTGCCAGCAGCTTGGGTTACGAGCAGTACGTC.

This clone showed up just once. The rearrangement joins TRBV4-2 to TRBJ2-2, with 7 positions matching TRBD2. After removal of 0 bases from V and 3 bases from J, the junction contained 4 bases not matched to a gene. The germline gives CDR1 LGHNA, CDR2 YNFKEQ. The CDR3 covers 16 residues. CDR3 in DNA: TGTGCCAGCAGCCAAGAGTCTAGCGGTTACACCGGGGAGCTGTTTTTT. It translates to CASSQESSGYTGELFF.

V usage is TRBV19 and J usage is TRBJ1-2, with TRBD1 as a possible D gene (6 bases). Trimming stripped 4 bases from V and 4 bases from J, with 16 bases between. This CDR3 is 15 amino acids long. CDR1 and CDR2 (germline): LNHDA, SQIVND (reference sequence). The chain's CDR3 is CASSNPGRGGYGYTF. CDR3 DNA sequence: TGTGCCAGTAGTAACCCAGGGAGGGGGGGCTATGGCTACACCTTC.